Listed below are T cell receptor beta chains from one sample, sequenced in a study of response to subunit inactivated influenza vaccine. TCRdb reanalysed the RT-PCR reads using MiXCR and keeps one entry per CDR3 protein. The sample carries under 200,000 distinct CDR3 sequences, over 8.5% recorded once. Sample: CD8+ T cells sorted from PBMCs, taken less than 30 months after vaccination. The receptors here all came from a man between 50 and 75 years old who received an inactivated influenza vaccine. CDR3s include the opening cysteine and the closing phenylalanine or tryptophan. Not every row has a clone size; where given, it reads once, few, many or a size class.

clone_size: NA
j_call: TRBJ2-7
v_call: TRBV11-2
cdr3_aa: CASTRITGVGYEQYF

clone_size: NA
j_call: TRBJ2-1
v_call: TRBV2
cdr3_aa: CASSPSDSGSYNEQFF

clone_size: many
j_call: TRBJ2-3
v_call: TRBV4-3
cdr3_aa: CASSQDTGRAGDTQYF

clone_size: few
j_call: TRBJ2-1
v_call: TRBV15
cdr3_aa: CATSKDRDGNEQFF

clone_size: few
j_call: TRBJ1-5
v_call: TRBV7-2
cdr3_aa: CASSFWTGDFNQPQHF

clone_size: NA
j_call: TRBJ2-7
v_call: TRBV5-6
cdr3_aa: CASSSGTGVGSYEQYF

clone_size: NA
j_call: TRBJ1-2
v_call: TRBV5-6
cdr3_aa: CASSLSSNYGYTF

clone_size: NA
j_call: TRBJ2-2
v_call: TRBV7-9
cdr3_aa: CATIPPGELFF

clone_size: NA
j_call: TRBJ2-7
v_call: TRBV3-1
cdr3_aa: CASSWVRGTGTYEQYF

clone_size: NA
j_call: TRBJ2-7
v_call: TRBV6-6
cdr3_aa: CASTDANPYEQYF

clone_size: many
j_call: TRBJ2-1
v_call: TRBV25-1
cdr3_aa: CASSEYGAAPYNEQFF

clone_size: many
j_call: TRBJ2-1
v_call: TRBV12-3/TRBV12-4
cdr3_aa: CASSSGTVDNEQFF

clone_size: many
j_call: TRBJ2-1
v_call: TRBV6-5
cdr3_aa: CASSREYNEQFF

clone_size: many
j_call: TRBJ2-4
v_call: TRBV4-3
cdr3_aa: CASSQDASGKDIQYF

clone_size: many
j_call: TRBJ2-6
v_call: TRBV19
cdr3_aa: CASSQALVGTGSSGANVLTF

clone_size: few
j_call: TRBJ2-1
v_call: TRBV9
cdr3_aa: CASSLQRLGSNEQFF

clone_size: few
j_call: TRBJ2-5
v_call: TRBV29-1
cdr3_aa: CSVELGHAGLETQYF

clone_size: once
j_call: TRBJ2-1
v_call: TRBV6-2/TRBV6-3
cdr3_aa: CASSYSLGTDNEQFF

clone_size: NA
j_call: TRBJ1-1
v_call: TRBV20-1
cdr3_aa: CSVDSWTQLTEAFF

clone_size: NA
j_call: TRBJ1-3
v_call: TRBV12-3/TRBV12-4
cdr3_aa: CASSFGQSYSGNTIYF

clone_size: few
j_call: TRBJ2-2
v_call: TRBV29-1
cdr3_aa: CSVGFGTSNTGELFF